This TCR beta chain was observed in a study of shared clonotypes between healthy human individuals. Researchers ran the assay at a deep level. Clones were sequenced by immunoSEQ multiplex PCR, and TCRdb holds only the in-frame ones, with some missing. The sample records about 600,000 clones, about 96% being singletons. Findings and caveats of the study: The expectation was that sequencing depth would affect clonotype sharing among donors.

The germline V gene has CDR1 SGHAT and CDR2 FQNNGV. The CDR3 loop spans 14 amino acids. The V segment lost 1 base and the J segment 7 bases; nucleotides outside the gene matches: 4. Remarks on this clone: What it recognizes is unknown.

This TCR was sampled from a woman aged 25 to 39 in good health. The specimen sequenced was naive CD4+ T cells sorted from blood. This sample's subset: CD45RA+ positively selected. V is TRBV11-2 and J is TRBJ2-1; TRBD2 aligns across 7 bases. The CDR3 sequence: CASSLVSGGNEQFF. CDR3 DNA sequence: TGTGCCAGCAGCTTAGTCTCGGGGGGTAATGAGCAGTTCTTC.